This entry is about one T cell receptor (beta chain). The sample comes from a study of blood T cell repertoires in COVID-19. In the study overall: T cells, B-cell-depleted T cells, or PBMCs provided the cDNA or gDNA that served as material.

The CDR3 contains 13 residues. Per germline, CDR1 SGHNT and CDR2 YYREEE (reference sequence). The trim removed 3 bases at V and 5 bases at J, leaving 2 bases unmatched. As handled by the study authors: Reference gene primer amplification gave estimated nucleated cell counts. Repertoires were generated with immunoSEQ multiplex PCR, while TCRdb's copy carries only in-frame clones and drops some. V and J calls and clone size are copied from that table; D and trimming were computed from the DNA. The sample holds a few hundred thousand clones; 65% to 85% are singletons and the top ten take over 1.5%. The chain employs TRBV5-4 and TRBJ2-3; 8 bases line up with TRBD2. The sequenced material came from peripheral blood. This receptor was obtained from a woman aged 40-49 years who had recovered from COVID-19. The chain's CDR3 is CASSSGGEDTQYF. The DNA of the CDR3 is TGTGCCAGCAGCTCCGGGGGGGAAGATACGCAGTATTTT.